The 22 T cell receptor beta chains listed next were all sequenced from one sample in a study of cytomegalovirus exposure and HLA in healthy donors. 13 Jbeta primers and 60 Vbeta primers were used for the PCR. Assay used: immunoSEQ multiplex PCR; TCRdb lists only in-frame clones, some missing. The sample has roughly 190,000 clones; approximately 79% are singletons. The sequencing input was PBMCs. These receptors were taken from a woman between 18 and 30 years old in good health and CMV-seronegative.

This chain connects TRBV7-9 to TRBJ1-1; D is undetermined. Trimming shortened V by 1 base and J by 4 bases, and 10 bases separated the two germline ends. Per the germline V gene, CDR1 is SEHNR and CDR2 is FQNEAQ (reference sequence). This CDR3 contains 14 residues. The CDR3 region has the DNA TGTGCCAGCAGCTTAGTGGCGGCGGCCACTGAAGCTTTCTTT. It yields the protein CASSLVAAATEAFF.

In its sample, this clone was seen a few times. The V call is TRBV21-1, the J call TRBJ2-1; the table's TRBD1 call for D was not verified on the DNA. TRBV21-1 is reported as a pseudogene. CDR3 size: 16 residues. The CDR3 spells CASSTLVGHPYNEQFF. The CDR3 nucleotides are TGTGCCAGCAGCACTTTAGTGGGACATCCCTACAATGAGCAGTTCTTC.

The V gene is TRBV4-1, the J gene TRBJ1-2, with 10 bases that match TRBD1. This CDR3 has 14 amino acids. Unmatched junction bases numbered 3, after V lost 2 bases and J lost 6 bases. Germline CDR1 is MGHRA and CDR2 is YSYEKL. The CDR3 DNA is TGCGCCAGCAGCCAAATAGGACAGGGGGATGGCTACACCTTC. It encodes CASSQIGQGDGYTF.

The CDR3 here is CAWRDTYSNQPQHF. Written as DNA, the CDR3 is TGTGCCTGGAGAGACACTTATAGCAATCAGCCCCAGCATTTT. V usage is TRBV30 and J usage is TRBJ1-5; D is uncertain. Germline CDR1 GTSNPN, CDR2 SVGIG (reference sequence). V was pared by 3 bases and J by 0 bases, with 9 bases between. This CDR3 region has 14 residues.

This clone appeared a single time. This chain uses TRBV11-2 with TRBJ2-7, with TRBD2 matching 8 bases. V lost 4 bases and J lost 4; bases outside the gene matches: 6. CDR1 and CDR2 (germline): SGHAT, FQNNGV. This CDR3 spans 14 amino acids. The CDR3 DNA reads as TGTGCCAGCAGCTCCGAGCGGGAGATATACGAGCAGTACTTC. It is translated as CASSSEREIYEQYF.

V is TRBV19 and J is TRBJ1-6, with 9 bases that match TRBD1. Trimming removed 4 bases from V and 9 bases from J; junction bases left unmatched: 10. CDR1 is LNHDA, CDR2 SQIVND, per germline (reference sequence). The CDR3 extends over 16 amino acids. The CDR3 bases are TGTGCCAGTAGTACCGGGACAGGGCAAGGGGGTTCACCCCTCCACTTT. Its protein is CASSTGTGQGGSPLHF.

V usage is TRBV30 and J usage is TRBJ1-5; 11 positions match TRBD1. This CDR3 spans 14 amino acids. V trimming: 7 bases; J trimming: 5 bases; junction bases outside the gene matches: 7. Germline V lookup: CDR1 GTSNPN, CDR2 SVGIG (reference sequence). Here the CDR3 reads CAYLGQGADQPQHF. Here the CDR3 DNA reads TGTGCCTACCTAGGACAGGGGGCCGATCAGCCCCAGCATTTT.

The rearrangement joins TRBV25-1 to TRBJ2-5; D may be TRBD2 (7 bases). With 2 bases removed from V and 7 bases from J, the gap between germline ends came to 14 bases. The CDR3 has 14 amino acids. CDR1 and CDR2 from the germline V gene are MGHDK and SYGVNS. CDR3: CASSEQAGEGTQYF. The CDR3, as DNA: TGTGCCAGCAGTGAACAGGCAGGGGAGGGGACCCAGTACTTC.

This clone showed up just a few times. The chain recombines TRBV9 with TRBJ1-3, with unresolved D. This CDR3 has 15 amino acids. Trimming removed 0 bases from V and 4 bases from J, with 11 bases in between. CDR1 is SGDLS and CDR2 is YYNGEE in the germline V gene. CDR3 bases: TGTGCCAGCAGCGTAGGCGGCATGCGGGGAAACACCATATATTTT. Amino acids: CASSVGGMRGNTIYF.

V gene TRBV29-1 combines with J gene TRBJ1-1, with a weak D call TRBD1 (6 bases). The germline V gene encodes CDR1 SQVTM and CDR2 ANQGSEA. The CDR3 sequence is 12 residues long. The V end lost 6 bases, the J end lost 1 base, and 9 bases lay between the germline ends. CDR3 in amino acids: CSVTQGNTEAFF. The CDR3 DNA reads TGCAGCGTGACACAGGGGAACACTGAAGCTTTCTTT.

The table lists this clone with a few counts. The rearrangement joins TRBV28 to TRBJ1-5, with D uncertain. V lost 5 bases and J 2 bases, leaving 19 bases between the germline ends. Germline V CDR1 and CDR2: MDHEN, SYDVKM. The length of the CDR3 is 17 residues. The DNA of the CDR3 is TGTGCCAGCAGTCCCCCAAAGAGGGTGGGAGGCAATCAGCCCCAGCATTTT. Protein sequence: CASSPPKRVGGNQPQHF.

This rearrangement joins TRBV7-6 to TRBJ2-2, with 7 bases lining up with TRBD1. CDR1 is SGHVS, CDR2 FNYEAQ, per germline. Trimming at V came to 5 bases and at J to 0 bases, leaving 6 bases not matched to a gene. The CDR3 runs to 16 residues. The chain's CDR3 is CASSPLQGANTGELFF. The CDR3 DNA is TGTGCCAGCAGCCCACTCCAGGGGGCGAACACCGGGGAGCTGTTTTTT.

V usage is TRBV5-6 and J usage is TRBJ2-7; 8 bases align to TRBD1. There are 15 residues in the CDR3. The trim removed 4 bases at V and 4 bases at J, leaving 10 bases unmatched. CDR1 and CDR2 from the germline V gene are SGHDT and YYEEEE. In nucleotides, the CDR3 is TGTGCCAGCAGCCCCACAGGGGGACTCGAGTACGAGCAGTACTTC. Translated: CASSPTGGLEYEQYF.

The chain employs TRBV28 and TRBJ2-7, with 14 bases identical to TRBD2. Germline CDR1 MDHEN, CDR2 SYDVKM. V was clipped by 3 bases and J by 2 bases; unmatched bases: 6. The CDR3 is made up of 17 amino acids. In DNA, the CDR3 is TGTGCCAGCAGTTTGGGGACTAGCGGGAGTCTGGCCTACGAGCAGTACTTC. It yields the protein CASSLGTSGSLAYEQYF. The full variable domain, rest sourced from reference TRBV28 and TRBJ2-7, is DVKVTQSSRYLVKRTGEKVFLECVQDMDHENMFWYRQDPGLGLRLIYFSYDVKMKEKGDIPEGYSVSREKKERFSLILESASTNQTSMYLCASSLGTSGSLAYEQYFGPGTRLTVT.

The DNA of the CDR3 is TGTGCCAGCTCAACACGGACAGGGGACTACGAGCAGTACTTC. Translated: CASSTRTGDYEQYF. This chain uses TRBV18 with TRBJ2-7; 9 bases match TRBD1. The CDR3 extends over 14 amino acids. In germline, CDR1 is KGHSH, CDR2 LQKENI. With V trimmed by 5 bases and J by 3 bases, 5 bases remained unmatched.

The rearrangement joins TRBV2 to TRBJ2-3, with 10 bases fitting TRBD1. CDR3 length: 15 residues. V lost 7 bases, J lost 0 bases, and 4 bases stayed unmatched. Germline lookup yields CDR1 SNHLY and CDR2 FYNNEI. This chain's CDR3 is CASNRQGASTDTQYF. DNA of the CDR3: TGTGCCAGCAATAGACAGGGGGCGAGCACAGATACGCAGTATTTT.

CDR3: CASSVGNGVSYNEQFF. CDR3 sequence (DNA): TGTGCCAGCAGCGTAGGGAACGGGGTCTCCTACAATGAGCAGTTCTTC. This chain links TRBV9 with TRBJ2-1; tentatively, D is TRBD2 (5 bases). The CDR3 runs to 16 residues. Looked up from germline, CDR1 is SGDLS and CDR2 is YYNGEE. Trimming cost V 0 bases and J 0 bases, with 10 bases left between them.

V gene TRBV14 combines with J gene TRBJ2-2, with 13 nucleotides matching TRBD2. V shed 2 bases, J shed 0 bases, and the junction held 6 bases outside the gene matches. Germline V gene data show CDR1 as SGHDN and CDR2 as FVKESK. This CDR3 contains 19 residues. The CDR3 is CASSQIRGLAGTNTGELFF. As DNA, the CDR3 is TGTGCCAGCAGCCAAATAAGGGGACTAGCGGGAACGAACACCGGGGAGCTGTTTTTT.

CDR3 in amino acids: CASSLGGGSNQPQHF. In DNA form, the CDR3 reads TGTGCCAGCAGCTTAGGAGGGGGCAGCAATCAGCCCCAGCATTTT. The V and J genes are TRBV11-2 and TRBJ1-5; 7 positions match TRBD1. The germline CDR1 and CDR2 sequences are SGHAT and FQNNGV. The CDR3 is 15 residues long. Germline trimming cut 1 base from V and 1 base from J; bases unmatched to any gene: 1.

The chain carries TRBV5-6 and TRBJ1-4; TRBD1 is a possible D gene (6 bases). The CDR3 extends over 15 amino acids. V lost 4 bases, J lost 3 bases, and 13 bases lay in between. Germline V lookup: CDR1 SGHDT, CDR2 YYEEEE. CDR3 region: CASSHGGAANEKLFF. The DNA of the CDR3 is TGTGCCAGCAGCCACGGGGGGGCAGCTAATGAAAAACTGTTTTTT.

The rearrangement uses TRBV14 and TRBJ2-1; weak D call: TRBD2 (5 bases). Per the germline V gene, CDR1 is SGHDN and CDR2 is FVKESK. With 4 bases removed from V and 7 bases from J, the gap between germline ends came to 11 bases. The CDR3 is 13 amino acids. The CDR3 loop is CASSPASWNEQFF. CDR3 in DNA: TGTGCCAGCAGCCCCGCTAGCTGGAATGAGCAGTTCTTC.

J is TRBJ2-2 and V is TRBV18, with a weak D call TRBD1 (6 bases). Looked up from germline, CDR1 is KGHSH and CDR2 is LQKENI. The V and J ends lost 4 bases and 4 bases respectively, with 13 bases between them. The CDR3 is made up of 15 amino acids. The CDR3 sequence: CASSQPQGSTGELFF. For the CDR3, the DNA is TGTGCCAGCTCACAACCACAGGGTTCCACCGGGGAGCTGTTTTTT.